Below, 24 T cell receptor beta chains from the same sample are listed, as sequenced in a study of T cell responses to AZD1222 COVID-19 vaccine. Using immunoSEQ multiplex PCR, the repertoire was profiled, and TCRdb retains in-frame clones only, with some absent. Of tens of thousands of clones in the sample, 85% were seen once. The specimen comprised peripheral blood, sampled on day 0 of MenACWY control vaccination. These receptors were taken from an adult in good health.

V usage is TRBV2 and J usage is TRBJ1-6, with TRBD1 matching 7 bases. This CDR3 has 15 residues. Trimming took 9 bases from V and 6 from J; bases not matched to a gene: 11. Germline V gene sequence: CDR1 SNHLY, CDR2 FYNNEI. The DNA of the CDR3 is TGTGCCAGTAAATATCAGGGGGACCGTAATTCACCCCTCCACTTT. It translates to CASKYQGDRNSPLHF.

This chain joins TRBV5-1 and TRBJ1-1; tentative D call: TRBD1 (6 bases). Germline CDR1 and CDR2: SGHRS and YFSETQ. The CDR3 is 13 amino acids. V lost 5 bases and J 6 bases, leaving 14 bases between the germline ends. The CDR3 reads CASRPQGRAEAFF. In DNA form, the CDR3 reads TGCGCCAGCAGACCACAGGGCAGGGCTGAAGCTTTCTTT.

The chain combines TRBV20-1 with TRBJ1-3, with TRBD1 as a possible D gene (5 bases). The CDR3 is 15 amino acids. The V and J ends lost 3 bases and 1 base respectively, with 13 bases between them. Germline-derived CDR1 and CDR2 are DFQATT and SNEGSKA (reference sequence). For the CDR3, the DNA is TGCAGTGCTAGTTTAGGGGATGGGTCTGGAAACACCATATATTTT. This sequence encodes CSASLGDGSGNTIYF.

The chain recombines TRBV19 with TRBJ1-3, with D unresolved. This CDR3 contains 14 residues. Germline lookup yields CDR1 LNHDA and CDR2 SQIVND (reference sequence). V was clipped by 5 bases and J by 6 bases, with 14 bases between them. This CDR3 is CASSAGSRQNTIYF. The CDR3 nucleotides read TGTGCCAGTAGTGCCGGAAGTCGTCAAAACACCATATATTTT. The variable domain in full, with the rest retrieved from reference TRBV19 and TRBJ1-3, is DGGITQSPKYLFRKEGQNVTLSCEQNLNHDAMYWYRQDPGQGLRLIYYSQIVNDFQKGDIAEGYSVSREKKESFPLTVTSAQKNPTAFYLCASSAGSRQNTIYFGEGSWLTVV.

V is TRBV30 and J is TRBJ1-1; D possibly corresponds to TRBD1 (6 bases). The germline gives CDR1 GTSNPN, CDR2 SVGIG (reference sequence). V was pared by 3 bases and J by 1 base, with 12 bases between. The CDR3 has 14 residues. The CDR3 loop reads CAWRDQGKNTEAFF. CDR3 DNA sequence: TGTGCCTGGAGAGATCAGGGGAAGAACACTGAAGCTTTCTTT.

The V call is TRBV5-1, the J call TRBJ1-4, with D unclear. This CDR3 comprises 16 residues. V gave up 0 bases and J gave up 8 bases, with 17 bases separating them. Germline V CDR1 and CDR2: SGHRS, YFSETQ. CDR3 coding DNA: TGCGCCAGCAGCTTGGAGGCAGACCCCCAAAGGGAAAAACTGTTTTTT. The encoded protein is CASSLEADPQREKLFF.

The rearrangement links TRBV7-6 to TRBJ1-1; D is possibly TRBD1 (6 bases). CDR1 and CDR2 (germline): SGHVS, FNYEAQ. V shed 2 bases and J shed 3 bases, with 7 bases lying between them. The CDR3 covers 13 residues. CDR3 nucleotides: TGTGCCAGCAGCTTACGGACAGACACTGAAGCTTTCTTT. It is translated as CASSLRTDTEAFF.

The chain employs TRBV7-2 and TRBJ2-5; D gene ambiguous. V lost 1 base, J lost 0 bases, and 3 bases lay in between. Germline CDR1 reads SGHTA; CDR2 reads FQGNSA. This CDR3 is built from 13 residues. CDR3 residues: CASSLGYQETQYF. CDR3 nucleotide sequence: TGTGCCAGCAGCTTAGGCTACCAAGAGACCCAGTACTTC.

The chain uses TRBV20-1 and TRBJ2-1; a weak D match, TRBD2 (6 bases). The CDR3 extends over 15 amino acids. Trimming cost V 3 bases and J 10 bases, with 22 bases left between them. CDR1 is DFQATT, CDR2 SNEGSKA, per germline (reference sequence). CDR3 sequence: CSASPGKRATREQFF. Here the CDR3 DNA reads TGCAGTGCTAGTCCTGGAAAGCGGGCGACACGCGAGCAGTTCTTC.

The chain carries TRBV28 and TRBJ2-2; no reliable D call. The ends were cut back, 3 bases at V and 4 bases at J, with 3 bases in the middle. The CDR3 covers 12 residues. Germline V lookup: CDR1 MDHEN, CDR2 SYDVKM. CDR3: CASSLTTGELFF. Here the CDR3 DNA reads TGTGCCAGCAGTTTGACCACCGGGGAGCTGTTTTTT.

This chain uses TRBV28 with TRBJ2-1; TRBD1 is a possible D gene (5 bases). V lost 5 bases and J 4 bases, leaving 18 bases between the germline ends. The germline CDR1 and CDR2 sequences are MDHEN and SYDVKM. The length of the CDR3 is 16 residues. DNA of the CDR3: TGTGCCAGCAGTCCCAGCACCGGGCCAGGGTACAATGAGCAGTTCTTC. It specifies CASSPSTGPGYNEQFF.

This clone was counted a single time. The chain carries TRBV18 and TRBJ2-1; 8 bases fit TRBD1. Losses at the gene ends were 5 bases for V and 8 bases for J; bases not matched to a gene: 17. The CDR3 is made up of 17 amino acids. Germline assignment: CDR1 KGHSH and CDR2 LQKENI. This CDR3 is CASSTDRAGLVRDEQFF. Written as DNA, the CDR3 is TGTGCCAGCTCAACGGACAGGGCTGGGCTGGTTCGGGATGAGCAGTTCTTC.

This clone was recorded only once. The genes are TRBV28 and TRBJ2-3, with TRBD2 identical over 9 bases. V was pared by 3 bases and J by 6 bases, with 16 bases of the junction left unmatched. CDR1 and CDR2 (germline): MDHEN, SYDVKM. The CDR3 contains 18 residues. CDR3 residues: CASSFGLAGTLLADTQYF. CDR3 bases: TGTGCCAGCAGTTTTGGGCTAGCGGGGACCCTCCTTGCTGATACGCAGTATTTT. Filled out from reference TRBV28 and TRBJ2-3, the complete variable domain reads DVKVTQSSRYLVKRTGEKVFLECVQDMDHENMFWYRQDPGLGLRLIYFSYDVKMKEKGDIPEGYSVSREKKERFSLILESASTNQTSMYLCASSFGLAGTLLADTQYFGPGTRLTVL.

The CDR3 DNA follows: TGCGCCAGCAGCCAAGATAGTATTGGTCAGGGCTACGAGCAGTACTTC. It specifies CASSQDSIGQGYEQYF. This chain joins TRBV4-3 and TRBJ2-7; weak D call: TRBD1 (5 bases). Germline CDR1 reads LGHNA; CDR2 reads YSLEER. With 0 bases removed from V and 3 bases from J, the gap between germline ends came to 15 bases. The CDR3 loop spans 16 amino acids.

The J gene is TRBJ2-2, the V gene TRBV5-4, with 7 bases aligning to TRBD1. Unmatched junction bases numbered 10, after V lost 1 base and J lost 7 bases. Germline V gene lookup returns CDR1 SGHNT and CDR2 YYREEE (reference sequence). The CDR3 spans 16 residues. CDR3 DNA sequence: TGTGCCAGCAGCTTGTTTAAACCCCAGGGGGTCGGGGAGCTGTTTTTT. Its protein product is CASSLFKPQGVGELFF.

The chain recombines TRBV4-1 with TRBJ2-2; 10 positions agree with TRBD2. The V and J ends lost 4 bases and 0 bases, in that order; junction bases with no gene match: 5. Per the germline V gene, CDR1 is MGHRA and CDR2 is YSYEKL. The length of the CDR3 is 17 residues. CDR3 loop: CASSLRTSGSNTGELFF. As DNA, the CDR3 is TGCGCCAGCAGCCTTAGGACTAGCGGATCGAACACCGGGGAGCTGTTTTTT.

This clone is a singleton in its sample. The rearrangement uses TRBV12-3 or TRBV12-4 and TRBJ2-1; D not certain. The CDR3 is made up of 13 amino acids. The ends were cut back, 6 bases at V and 5 bases at J, with 11 bases in the middle. CDR3 loop: CASSHDSNNEQFF. The DNA for the CDR3 is TGTGCCAGCAGCCATGACTCGAACAATGAGCAGTTCTTC.

V gene TRBV12-3 or TRBV12-4 combines with J gene TRBJ2-1; no firm D call. CDR3 length equals 12 residues. V was clipped by 2 bases and J by 5 bases, with 4 bases between them. The CDR3 DNA is TGTGCCAGCAGTTTACTGCACAATGAGCAGTTCTTC. Protein: CASSLLHNEQFF.

The chain is built from TRBV7-8 and TRBJ2-7; a possible D gene is TRBD1 (5 bases). The CDR3 covers 15 residues. In germline, CDR1 is SGHVS, CDR2 FQNEAQ. The ends were cut back, 1 base at V and 2 bases at J, with 12 bases in the middle. This CDR3 reads CASSLDPGPTYEQYF. CDR3 DNA sequence: TGTGCCAGCAGCTTAGATCCAGGGCCGACCTACGAGCAGTACTTC.

This clone was counted a single time. V and J are TRBV9 and TRBJ1-1; D remains unclear. The V gene lost 4 bases and the J gene lost 0 bases, with 10 bases spanning the gap. The germline V gene encodes CDR1 SGDLS and CDR2 YYNGEE. The CDR3 sequence is 14 residues long. CDR3 protein: CASSPGPVNTEAFF. The CDR3 DNA is TGTGCCAGCAGCCCAGGCCCGGTGAACACTGAAGCTTTCTTT. Full variable domain (outside the CDR3, taken from reference TRBV9 and TRBJ1-1): DSGVTQTPKHLITATGQRVTLRCSPRSGDLSVYWYQQSLDQGLQFLIQYYNGEERAKGNILERFSAQQFPDLHSELNLSSLELGDSALYFCASSPGPVNTEAFFGQGTRLTVV.

The gene calls are TRBV15 and TRBJ2-7, with 9 bases aligning to TRBD2. This CDR3 comprises 16 residues. Germline CDR1 and CDR2: LNHNV and YYDKDF (reference sequence). V gave up 0 bases and J gave up 6 bases; unmatched junction bases: 9. The CDR3 nucleotides are TGTGCCACCAGCAGAGAGTATAGGGGACTAGCAATCGAGCAGTACTTC. Protein sequence: CATSREYRGLAIEQYF. Full variable domain (missing parts from reference TRBV15 and TRBJ2-7): DAMVIQNPRYQVTQFGKPVTLSCSQTLNHNVMYWYQQKSSQAPKLLFHYYDKDFNNEADTPDNFQSRRPNTSFCFLDIRSPGLGDTAMYLCATSREYRGLAIEQYFGPGTRLTVT.

The genes are TRBV7-2 and TRBJ2-6, with TRBD2 identical over 10 bases. Germline V gene data show CDR1 as SGHTA and CDR2 as FQGNSA. The CDR3 is made up of 17 amino acids. V trimming: 4 bases; J trimming: 3 bases; junction bases outside the gene matches: 6. Here the CDR3 DNA reads TGTGCCAGCAGCTCGAGCGGGAGGGTGTTTGGGGCCAACGTCCTGACTTTC. Its translation: CASSSSGRVFGANVLTF.

This chain uses TRBV6-5 with TRBJ2-3, with 10 positions matching TRBD2. Germline V gene lookup returns CDR1 MNHEY and CDR2 SVGAGI. This CDR3 spans 15 amino acids. Losses at the gene ends were 4 bases for V and 0 bases for J; bases not matched to a gene: 1. CDR3 nucleotide sequence: TGTGCCAGCAGTTCTAGCGGGAGAAGCACAGATACGCAGTATTTT. Amino acids: CASSSSGRSTDTQYF.

The chain carries TRBV2 and TRBJ2-7; D is unclear. The CDR3 sequence is 12 residues long. CDR1 and CDR2 from the germline V gene are SNHLY and FYNNEI. Trimming took off 5 bases at V and 4 bases at J, with 9 bases between the two ends. The CDR3 sequence: CASSPIDYEQYF. The CDR3 bases are TGTGCCAGCAGTCCCATAGATTACGAGCAGTACTTC.